The 15 T cell receptor beta chains below were found in one sample sequenced in a study of Ad26.COV2.S vaccination and SARS-CoV-2 variants. Using immunoSEQ multiplex PCR, the repertoire was profiled, and TCRdb retains in-frame clones only, with some absent. The table records about 680,000 clones, roughly 90% of them present only once. The treatment is: 15 to 20 received Ad26.COV2.S at low or high dose, single or two shots; about 5 received placebo; per-sample allocation not given. Day 63 after the first vaccine or placebo injection was the time point for sampling. The sequencing here drew on peripheral blood, taken in a trial of Ad26.COV2.S vaccine versus placebo. These receptors were obtained from a person between 18 and 65 years old who received the Ad26.COV2.S COVID-19 vaccine or a placebo.

V is TRBV9 and J is TRBJ2-3; possible D gene TRBD2, 6 bases. Deletions cut 4 bases from V and 4 bases from J, with 16 bases between. The CDR3 has 15 residues. CDR1 is SGDLS and CDR2 is YYNGEE in the germline V gene. The CDR3 DNA is TGTGCCAGCAGCCCTCGGGGGTCGGGCGCAGATACGCAGTATTTT. Encoded protein: CASSPRGSGADTQYF.

The chain recombines TRBV3-1 (or the pseudogene TRBV3-2) with TRBJ2-1, with 9 bases fitting TRBD2. This CDR3 has 12 amino acids. Germline trimming cut 2 bases from V and 14 bases from J; bases unmatched to any gene: 4. Germline values: CDR1 LGHDT, CDR2 YNNKEL (reference sequence). The CDR3 sequence is CASSQLAGRKFF. The CDR3 DNA follows: TGTGCCAGCAGCCAACTAGCGGGGAGGAAGTTCTTC.

This sequence joins TRBV10-3 and TRBJ1-1, with a weak D call TRBD1 (6 bases). The length of the CDR3 is 13 residues. V gave up 3 bases and J gave up 4 bases, with 9 bases separating them. Germline values: CDR1 ENHRY, CDR2 SYGVKD. CDR3 bases: TGTGCCATCAGTGATCAGGGGTTCACTGAAGCTTTCTTT. Residues: CAISDQGFTEAFF.

This sequence joins TRBV2 and TRBJ2-7, with D possibly being TRBD1 (5 bases). Deletions cut 8 bases from V and 0 bases from J, with 5 bases between. The CDR3 is 11 amino acids. Germline CDR1 is SNHLY and CDR2 is FYNNEI. CDR3 coding DNA: TGTGCCAGCCAGGGCTCCTACGAGCAGTACTTC. It specifies CASQGSYEQYF. The full variable domain, with the rest looked up from reference TRBV2 and TRBJ2-7, is EPEVTQTPSHQVTQMGQEVILRCVPISNHLYFYWYRQILGQKVEFLVSFYNNEISEKSEIFDDQFSVERPDGSNFTLKIRSTKLEDSAMYFCASQGSYEQYFGPGTRLTVT.

The genes are TRBV4-2 and TRBJ2-2; 9 bases fit TRBD1. This CDR3 is built from 16 residues. Germline CDR1 LGHNA, CDR2 YNFKEQ. With V trimmed by 0 bases and J by 2 bases, 1 base remained unmatched. The CDR3, as DNA: TGTGCCAGCAGCCAAGAGGGACAGGGCAACACCGGGGAGCTGTTTTTT. Its translation: CASSQEGQGNTGELFF.

V is TRBV5-1 and J is TRBJ2-7, with 9 positions matching TRBD1. This CDR3 is 14 amino acids long. Germline CDR1 SGHRS, CDR2 YFSETQ. V trimming: 0 bases; J trimming: 6 bases; junction bases outside the gene matches: 4. CDR3 region: CASSLGDRDREQYF. CDR3 coding DNA: TGCGCCAGCAGCTTGGGGGACAGGGACCGCGAGCAGTACTTC.

The chain recombines TRBV6-6 with TRBJ2-7; TRBD1 aligns across 10 bases. Germline V lookup: CDR1 MNHNY, CDR2 SVGAGI (reference sequence). V lost 6 bases and J lost 7; bases outside the gene matches: 9. This CDR3 spans 14 amino acids. The CDR3 DNA sequence: TGTGCCAGCAGCACCGGGACAGGGGCAGGTGAGCAGTACTTC. Amino acid sequence: CASSTGTGAGEQYF.

Details on this clone: The sample contains more than one DNA sequence encoding this CDR3. The V call is TRBV18, the J call TRBJ1-2; maybe TRBD1 (5 bases). Trimming shortened V by 1 base and J by 2 bases, and 5 bases separated the two germline ends. CDR1 KGHSH and CDR2 LQKENI come from the germline V gene. CDR3 length equals 13 residues. The CDR3 loop reads CASSPQGNYGYTF. The CDR3 DNA reads as TGTGCCAGCTCACCACAGGGGAACTATGGCTACACCTTC. Full variable domain (outside the CDR3, taken from reference TRBV18 and TRBJ1-2): NAGVMQNPRHLVRRRGQEARLRCSPMKGHSHVYWYRQLPEEGLKFMVYLQKENIIDESGMPKERFSAEFPKEGPSILRIQQVVRGDSAAYFCASSPQGNYGYTFGSGTRLTVV.

V is TRBV5-1 and J is TRBJ1-4; 7 bases map to TRBD1. Germline-derived CDR1 and CDR2 are SGHRS and YFSETQ. This CDR3 is 14 amino acids long. V shed 4 bases, J shed 6 bases, and the junction held 6 bases outside the gene matches. The CDR3 DNA follows: TGCGCCAGCAGCCTCGACAGGGTGGATGAAAAACTGTTTTTT. Translated: CASSLDRVDEKLFF.

This rearrangement joins TRBV6-6 to TRBJ1-1, with D perhaps TRBD1 (5 bases). CDR3 length: 15 residues. Germline-derived CDR1 and CDR2 are MNHNY and SVGAGI (reference sequence). Trimming left V 1 base short and J 2 bases short, with 11 bases between. This CDR3 reads CASSYLGGGNTEAFF. DNA of the CDR3: TGTGCCAGCAGTTACTTGGGGGGGGGAAACACTGAAGCTTTCTTT.

This chain joins TRBV19 and TRBJ1-2; 9 nucleotides agree with TRBD1. The germline gives CDR1 LNHDA, CDR2 SQIVND (reference sequence). The V and J ends lost 5 bases and 7 bases, in that order; junction bases with no gene match: 11. The CDR3 has 15 amino acids. The chain's CDR3 is CASSYRDRDSSGYTF. For the CDR3, the DNA is TGTGCCAGTAGTTATCGGGACAGGGACTCGTCTGGCTACACCTTC.

This chain links TRBV7-8 with TRBJ2-7; D unclear. From germline, CDR1 is SGHVS and CDR2 FQNEAQ. Trimming shortened V by 1 base and J by 2 bases, and 12 bases separated the two germline ends. The CDR3 has 15 amino acids. The CDR3: CASSLGNTGPYEQYF. The CDR3 DNA reads TGTGCCAGCAGCTTAGGTAATACCGGCCCCTACGAGCAGTACTTC.

V gene TRBV5-1 combines with J gene TRBJ2-2, with D possibly called TRBD1 or TRBD2 (5 bases each). V was shortened by 6 bases and J by 6 bases, with 15 bases between the two germline ends. CDR3 length: 14 residues. Germline lookup yields CDR1 SGHRS and CDR2 YFSETQ. CDR3 sequence: CASTQGWGPGELFF. As DNA, the CDR3 is TGCGCCAGCACGCAGGGATGGGGACCCGGGGAGCTGTTTTTT.

The chain recombines TRBV5-4 with TRBJ2-1, with D possibly matching TRBD1 (6 bases). Per the germline V gene, CDR1 is SGHNT and CDR2 is YYREEE (reference sequence). The CDR3 is made up of 16 amino acids. V was clipped by 1 base and J by 1 base, with 12 bases between them. CDR3 loop: CASSLQPGASYNEQFF. The CDR3 DNA follows: TGTGCCAGCAGCTTGCAGCCAGGGGCGTCCTACAATGAGCAGTTCTTC.

Here the CDR3 reads CASRPDQAGANVLTF. The DNA for the CDR3 is TGTGCCAGCAGGCCCGACCAAGCTGGGGCCAACGTCCTGACTTTC. J is TRBJ2-6 and V is TRBV6-5; D remains ambiguous. The V end was cut by 6 bases, the J end by 2 bases, with 11 bases between. The CDR3 sequence is 15 residues long. Germline assignment: CDR1 MNHEY and CDR2 SVGAGI.